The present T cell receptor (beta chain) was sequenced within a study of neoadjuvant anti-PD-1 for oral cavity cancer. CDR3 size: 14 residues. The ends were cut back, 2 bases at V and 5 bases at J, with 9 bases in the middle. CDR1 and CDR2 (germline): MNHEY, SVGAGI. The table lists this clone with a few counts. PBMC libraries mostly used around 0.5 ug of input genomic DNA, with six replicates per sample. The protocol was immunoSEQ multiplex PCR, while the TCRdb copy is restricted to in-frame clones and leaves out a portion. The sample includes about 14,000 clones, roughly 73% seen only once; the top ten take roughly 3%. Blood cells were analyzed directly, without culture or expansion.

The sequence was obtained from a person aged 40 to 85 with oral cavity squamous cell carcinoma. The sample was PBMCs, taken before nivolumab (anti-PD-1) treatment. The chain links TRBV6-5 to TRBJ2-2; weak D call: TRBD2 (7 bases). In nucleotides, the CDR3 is TGTGCCAGCAGTTACGGGAGGGGGACCGGGGAGCTGTTTTTT. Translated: CASSYGRGTGELFF.